Presented here are 30 T cell receptor beta chains from one specimen sequenced in a study of T-cell reconstitution after alpha-beta-depleted transplantation in children. During its preparation, the TCRbeta library received unique molecular identifiers. TCRdb re-derived calls from the PCR reads in MiXCR, one entry per CDR3 protein. The table shows some 200,000 distinct CDR3 sequences, with 8.4% occurring only once. Source: PBMCs, mostly from graft donor cells, taken 360 days after TCRalphabeta/CD19-depleted stem cell transplant. The source of these receptors is a male patient aged 2 to 10 who had a stem cell transplant for acute myeloid leukemia, so the T cells may come from the graft donor.

This clonotype was detected many times. The chain combines TRBV20-1 with TRBJ1-6; 11 bases are shared with TRBD1. The trim removed 5 bases at V and 6 bases at J, leaving 6 bases unmatched. Germline CDR1 reads DFQATT; CDR2 reads SNEGSKA (reference sequence). The CDR3 extends over 15 amino acids. This CDR3 is CSARGQGAINSPLHF. CDR3 nucleotides: TGCAGTGCTCGCGGACAGGGGGCAATTAATTCACCCCTCCACTTT.

The chain couples TRBV12-3 or TRBV12-4 to TRBJ2-1, with D possibly TRBD2 on 6 matching bases. The CDR3 consists of 15 residues. V was shortened by 4 bases and J by 7 bases, with 17 bases between the two germline ends. The CDR3 loop is CASSSWPEGGNEQFF. CDR3 sequence (DNA): TGTGCCAGCAGTTCTTGGCCGGAGGGTGGTAATGAGCAGTTCTTC.

Ten or more counts support this clonotype. The V call is TRBV4-1, the J call TRBJ2-2, with D perhaps being TRBD1 or TRBD2 (5 bases each). The CDR3 is made up of 15 amino acids. Germline V lookup: CDR1 MGHRA, CDR2 YSYEKL. V lost 1 base, J lost 5 bases, and 11 bases lay in between. The CDR3 DNA reads TGCGCCAGCAGCCAAGGGGGGAAACTGACCGGGGAGCTGTTTTTT. Protein product: CASSQGGKLTGELFF.

This clonotype occurred many times. The rearrangement joins TRBV6-2 or TRBV6-3 to TRBJ2-6; unclear D gene. Germline CDR1 and CDR2: MNHEY and SVGEGT. Trimming removed 0 bases at V and 0 bases at J, with 3 bases between. The CDR3 sequence is 15 residues long. The CDR3 coding sequence is TGTGCCAGCAGTTACTCCCACTCTGGGGCCAACGTCCTGACTTTC. This sequence encodes CASSYSHSGANVLTF.

This clonotype was seen ten or more times. The chain recombines TRBV4-3 with TRBJ2-2, with 7 bases matching TRBD2. Trimming took 1 base from V and 4 from J; bases not matched to a gene: 3. This CDR3 has 15 amino acids. CDR1 is LGHNA and CDR2 is YSLEER in the germline V gene. CDR3 DNA: TGCGCCAGCAGCCAAGCGATAGCGGGCACCGGGGAGCTGTTTTTT. This gives the protein CASSQAIAGTGELFF.

This clonotype was seen ten or more times. The chain employs TRBV20-1 and TRBJ2-2; 8 bases align to TRBD2. Germline assignment: CDR1 DFQATT and CDR2 SNEGSKA (reference sequence). The CDR3 loop spans 14 amino acids. V was pared by 4 bases and J by 4 bases, with 5 bases of the junction left unmatched. The CDR3 loop reads CSANPRGGTGELFF. Written as DNA, the CDR3 is TGCAGTGCTAATCCCCGGGGGGGCACCGGGGAGCTGTTTTTT.

This chain links TRBV7-9 with TRBJ2-5, with 8 positions matching TRBD2. Germline CDR1 is SEHNR and CDR2 is FQNEAQ (reference sequence). The CDR3 length is 15 residues. V lost 4 bases to trimming and J lost 1 base; unmatched junction nucleotides: 5. CDR3 region: CASSSTSESQETQYF. The CDR3 nucleotides are TGTGCCAGCAGCTCGACTAGCGAATCCCAAGAGACCCAGTACTTC.

This clonotype has only a few counts. The chain is built from TRBV4-1 and TRBJ1-1; D gene ambiguous. V lost 3 bases, J lost 0 bases, and 8 bases lay in between. CDR3 size: 14 residues. CDR1 is MGHRA and CDR2 is YSYEKL in the germline V gene. CDR3 in amino acids: CASSQIGLNTEAFF. The CDR3 DNA follows: TGCGCCAGCAGCCAGATAGGGTTGAACACTGAAGCTTTCTTT.

V gene TRBV7-6 combines with J gene TRBJ2-3; D remains unclear. V lost 2 bases, J lost 5 bases, and 14 bases lay in between. The CDR3 is 15 residues long. Germline CDR1 reads SGHVS; CDR2 reads FNYEAQ. The CDR3 DNA follows: TGTGCCAGCAGCTTATATAGCCGATGGGGAGATACGCAGTATTTT. Translated, it gives CASSLYSRWGDTQYF.

There are a few counts of this clonotype. V usage is TRBV7-3 and J usage is TRBJ2-1; TRBD2 might be the D (6 bases). The germline gives CDR1 SGHTA, CDR2 FQGTGA. The CDR3 covers 15 residues. Trimming left V 4 bases short and J 0 bases short, with 10 bases between. The CDR3 DNA reads TGTGCCAGCAGCTCTGGGGGGACCTCCTACAATGAGCAGTTCTTC. Protein: CASSSGGTSYNEQFF. Full variable domain (outside the CDR3, taken from reference TRBV7-3 and TRBJ2-1): GAGVSQTPSNKVTEKGKYVELRCDPISGHTALYWYRQSLGQGPEFLIYFQGTGAADDSGLPNDRFFAVRPEGSVSTLKIQRTERGDSAVYLCASSSGGTSYNEQFFGPGTRLTVL.

DNA of the CDR3: TGTGCCTGGAGTGTACGGGCCCGCGGGAACACTGAAGCTTTCTTT. Encoded protein: CAWSVRARGNTEAFF. The chain employs TRBV30 and TRBJ1-1; D not resolved. The germline V and J ends were trimmed by 0 bases and 1 base, with 12 bases remaining between them. CDR1 is GTSNPN and CDR2 is SVGIG in the germline V gene (reference sequence). This CDR3 has 15 residues.

The chain carries TRBV7-2 and TRBJ2-7, with a possible D match to TRBD2 (6 bases). V was pared by 0 bases and J by 0 bases, with 9 bases between. The CDR3 length is 15 residues. Germline-derived CDR1 and CDR2 are SGHTA and FQGNSA. Written as DNA, the CDR3 is TGTGCCAGCAGCTTAGCGGGCGGGATCTCCTACGAGCAGTACTTC. Translation: CASSLAGGISYEQYF.

The chain uses TRBV7-9 and TRBJ2-2; D call uncertain. The germline gives CDR1 SEHNR, CDR2 FQNEAQ (reference sequence). The ends were cut back, 0 bases at V and 4 bases at J, with 12 bases in the middle. The CDR3 is made up of 16 amino acids. The CDR3 protein is CASSLAGSDRTGELFF. CDR3 bases: TGTGCCAGCAGCTTAGCGGGGTCGGACCGCACCGGGGAGCTGTTTTTT.

This clonotype was seen many times. Compared with germline, one end of the junction differs, possibly owing to a read error. The chain is built from TRBV29-1 and TRBJ2-1; 12 bases map to TRBD2. Germline CDR1 is SQVTM and CDR2 is ANQGSEA. The CDR3 has 16 amino acids. The CDR3, as DNA: TGCAGCGTTGTTCCAGGACTAGCGGGAAGTTACAATGAGCAGCTCTTC. Translating gives CSVVPGLAGSYNEQLF.

This clonotype appeared a few times. The CDR3 region has the DNA TGTGCCAGCAGTTCCAGCGGGGGGACACTTCCGAGGCAGTATTTT. Protein: CASSSSGGTLPRQYF. The chain combines TRBV7-2 with TRBJ2-3; 9 bases agree with TRBD2. The CDR3 has 15 residues. Germline V gene lookup returns CDR1 SGHTA and CDR2 FQGNSA. The J segment lost 11 bases and the V segment lost 6 bases, leaving 15 bases of the junction unmatched.

This clonotype was seen at least ten times. The chain recombines TRBV9 with TRBJ1-3; D unclear. The germline gives CDR1 SGDLS, CDR2 YYNGEE. Trimming left V 0 bases short and J 4 bases short, with 5 bases between. CDR3 length: 13 amino acids. This CDR3 is CASSVDGGNTIYF. CDR3 nucleotides: TGTGCCAGCAGCGTAGACGGCGGAAACACCATATATTTT. Combining the CDR3 with reference TRBV9 and TRBJ1-3 gives the whole variable domain DSGVTQTPKHLITATGQRVTLRCSPRSGDLSVYWYQQSLDQGLQFLIQYYNGEERAKGNILERFSAQQFPDLHSELNLSSLELGDSALYFCASSVDGGNTIYFGEGSWLTVV.

This clonotype was seen at least ten times. V usage is TRBV5-1 and J usage is TRBJ1-1; no clear D. Trimming stripped 0 bases from V and 11 bases from J, with 11 bases between. The length of the CDR3 is 12 residues. From germline, CDR1 is SGHRS and CDR2 YFSETQ. In DNA, the CDR3 is TGCGCCAGCAGCTTGGACGGATTGAATGCTTTCTTT. It codes for CASSLDGLNAFF.

This clonotype was counted between two and nine times. The V and J genes are TRBV5-6 and TRBJ2-7, with TRBD1 identical over 7 bases. Germline values: CDR1 SGHDT, CDR2 YYEEEE. The CDR3 runs to 16 residues. V was clipped by 1 base and J by 3 bases; unmatched bases: 10. CDR3 region: CASSLPGQLKDYEQYF. The CDR3 nucleotides are TGTGCCAGCAGCTTGCCGGGACAGCTCAAGGACTACGAGCAGTACTTC. Based on the CDR3 plus reference TRBV5-6 and TRBJ2-7, the full variable domain is DAGVTQSPTHLIKTRGQQVTLRCSPKSGHDTVSWYQQALGQGPQFIFQYYEEEERQRGNFPDRFSGHQFPNYSSELNVNALLLGDSALYLCASSLPGQLKDYEQYFGPGTRLTVT.

The CDR3 spells CASSLRQGGTTDTQYF. The DNA of the CDR3 is TGTGCCAGCAGTCTCCGACAGGGCGGAACCACAGATACGCAGTATTTT. The chain employs TRBV27 and TRBJ2-3; 7 positions agree with TRBD1. The CDR3 runs to 16 residues. The V and J ends lost 5 bases and 2 bases, in that order; junction bases with no gene match: 10. Germline CDR1 is MNHEY and CDR2 is SMNVEV (reference sequence).

This clonotype was seen at least ten times. The chain recombines TRBV20-1 with TRBJ1-5; tentatively, D is TRBD1 (5 bases). Germline assignment: CDR1 DFQATT and CDR2 SNEGSKA (reference sequence). V was clipped by 0 bases and J by 2 bases, with 11 bases between them. This CDR3 region has 15 residues. The CDR3 reads CSAREDSRGNQPQHF. In nucleotides, the CDR3 is TGCAGTGCTAGAGAAGACAGTAGGGGCAATCAGCCCCAGCATTTT.

This clonotype was recorded a few times. The chain couples TRBV7-8 to TRBJ1-2; D gene uncertain. Trimming pared 1 base from V and 2 bases from J, leaving 8 bases between. This CDR3 comprises 14 residues. Germline V CDR1 and CDR2: SGHVS, FQNEAQ. As DNA, the CDR3 is TGTGCCAGCAGCTTAGAGATAGGGAACTATGGCTACACCTTC. The encoded protein is CASSLEIGNYGYTF.

This clonotype was seen a few times. The J gene is TRBJ2-2, the V gene TRBV4-2; no firm D call. V lost 8 bases, J lost 6 bases, and 13 bases lay in between. The CDR3 runs 13 residues. Germline loops: CDR1 LGHNA, CDR2 YNFKEQ. CDR3 in amino acids: CASGIRVSGELFF. The CDR3, as DNA: TGTGCCAGCGGTATTCGCGTTTCCGGGGAGCTGTTTTTT.

In its sample, this clonotype was seen a few times. The rearrangement uses TRBV5-1 and TRBJ2-3, with D perhaps TRBD2 (5 bases). CDR3 size: 15 residues. Germline CDR1 is SGHRS and CDR2 is YFSETQ. Trimming cost V 4 bases and J 2 bases, with 14 bases left between them. The CDR3 DNA follows: TGCGCCAGCAGCCCCGAACCGGGGAACACAGATACGCAGTATTTT. Translating it yields CASSPEPGNTDTQYF. The full variable domain, its missing parts supplied by reference TRBV5-1 and TRBJ2-3, is KAGVTQTPRYLIKTRGQQVTLSCSPISGHRSVSWYQQTPGQGLQFLFEYFSETQRNKGNFPGRFSGRQFSNSRSEMNVSTLELGDSALYLCASSPEPGNTDTQYFGPGTRLTVL.

This clonotype was counted between two and nine times. CDR3 DNA: TGTGCCAGCAGTTTAGTCCAGCCCGGCACAGATACGCAGTATTTT. Its protein is CASSLVQPGTDTQYF. The rearrangement links TRBV12-3 or TRBV12-4 to TRBJ2-3; D call uncertain. Trimming cost V 1 base and J 1 base, with 9 bases left between them. The CDR3 is 15 amino acids.

J is TRBJ2-3 and V is TRBV7-2; tentative D call: TRBD2 (6 bases). The V end was cut by 2 bases, the J end by 4 bases, with 13 bases between. Germline V gives CDR1 SGHTA, CDR2 FQGNSA. This CDR3 has 15 amino acids. CDR3 residues: CASSLSPLASDTQYF. CDR3 nucleotide sequence: TGTGCCAGCAGCTTAAGCCCCCTAGCGTCAGATACGCAGTATTTT.

This chain uses TRBV12-3 or TRBV12-4 with TRBJ2-1, with D perhaps matching TRBD1 (5 bases). The CDR3 runs 15 residues. Trimming took 3 bases from V and 8 from J, leaving 17 bases between them. The CDR3 loop is CASSFVSVRGHEQFF. As DNA, the CDR3 is TGTGCCAGCAGTTTTGTTTCGGTTAGGGGTCATGAGCAGTTCTTC.

In this sample, this clonotype turned up many times. The CDR3 reads CASSLVPLEETQYF. CDR3 in DNA: TGTGCCAGCAGCTTGGTCCCCCTAGAAGAGACCCAGTACTTC. The chain joins TRBV7-2 to TRBJ2-5, with D hard to call. Deletions cut 3 bases from V and 3 bases from J, with 11 bases between. The CDR3 is 14 residues long. Per germline, CDR1 SGHTA and CDR2 FQGNSA.

The chain recombines TRBV6-2 or TRBV6-3 with TRBJ2-7, with TRBD1 identical over 7 bases. The length of the CDR3 is 15 residues. From germline, CDR1 is MNHEY and CDR2 SVGEGT. The junction had 7 bases not matched to a gene; V was cut back by 5 bases and J by 0 bases. CDR3: CASSRRQGASYEQYF. CDR3 DNA sequence: TGTGCCAGCAGTCGTCGACAGGGAGCCTCCTACGAGCAGTACTTC.

This clonotype was found many times. V usage is TRBV4-1 and J usage is TRBJ2-3; TRBD1 is a possible D gene (6 bases). The V gene lost 7 bases and the J gene lost 1 base, with 18 bases spanning the gap. Germline V lookup: CDR1 MGHRA, CDR2 YSYEKL. The CDR3 consists of 16 residues. This CDR3 is CASNYVQGWGTDTQYF. CDR3 sequence (DNA): TGCGCCAGCAACTATGTTCAGGGGTGGGGCACAGATACGCAGTATTTT.

This chain joins TRBV7-2 and TRBJ2-2, with no clear D. CDR3 size: 15 residues. Trimming left V 0 bases short and J 4 bases short, with 9 bases between. Germline V gives CDR1 SGHTA, CDR2 FQGNSA. The CDR3 DNA sequence: TGTGCCAGCAGCTTAGCGACTCAGCTCACCGGGGAGCTGTTTTTT. Protein product: CASSLATQLTGELFF. Full variable domain (missing parts from reference TRBV7-2 and TRBJ2-2): GAGVSQSPSNKVTEKGKDVELRCDPISGHTALYWYRQSLGQGLEFLIYFQGNSAPDKSGLPSDRFSAERTGGSVSTLTIQRTQQEDSAVYLCASSLATQLTGELFFGEGSRLTVL.